Given below is one TCR beta chain in context. 60 Vbeta and 13 Jbeta primers were used in PCR. Measured with immunoSEQ multiplex PCR; TCRdb has only the in-frame clones, and not every one. Of approximately 85,000 clones detected, over 70% appear once; the ten largest clones hold 32%. The sample belongs to a study of cytomegalovirus exposure and HLA in healthy donors. The source of this sequence is a man aged 50-60 years in good health and CMV-seropositive. The sequenced sample was PBMCs.

CDR3 sequence reads: CASSLTPSSYEQYF. For the CDR3, the DNA is TGCGCCAGCAGCTTGACCCCGAGCTCCTACGAGCAGTACTTC. The J gene is TRBJ2-7, the V gene TRBV5-1; unclear D gene. CDR1 and CDR2 from the germline V gene are SGHRS and YFSETQ. V was trimmed by 1 base and J by 0 bases, leaving 8 bases between them. The CDR3 is made up of 14 amino acids.